The 8 T cell receptor beta chains below come from one sample, sequenced in a study of Ad26.COV2.S vaccination and SARS-CoV-2 variants. Sequencing was performed with immunoSEQ multiplex PCR; in TCRdb, only in-frame clones are kept and a portion is missing. The data hold approximately 410,000 clones, with 92% observed a single time. Stated treatment: 15 to 20 received Ad26.COV2.S at low or high dose, single or two shots; five or six received placebo; per-sample allocation not given. Sampling occurred on day 63 after the first vaccine or placebo injection. Sequenced material: peripheral blood, taken in a trial of Ad26.COV2.S vaccine versus placebo. Every receptor here comes from a person between 18 and 60 years old who received the Ad26.COV2.S COVID-19 vaccine or a placebo.

The chain uses TRBV7-9 and TRBJ1-4; tentatively, D is TRBD1 (6 bases). The germline V gene encodes CDR1 SEHNR and CDR2 FQNEAQ (reference sequence). CDR3 length equals 15 residues. V lost 5 bases, J lost 8 bases, and 18 bases lay in between. CDR3 sequence (DNA): TGTGCCAGCAGCGACCCGGAGGGGGTGGAAGAAAAACTGTTTTTT. Protein product: CASSDPEGVEEKLFF.

This clone has only one observation. This chain joins TRBV21-1 and TRBJ1-1; TRBD1 is taken as the D call from the table, unchecked against the DNA. TRBV21-1 corresponds to a pseudogene. The CDR3 sequence is 16 residues long. The DNA of the CDR3 is TGTGCCAGCAGCAAGCAAAACAGTGGCCAGAACACTGAAGCTTTCTTT. The encoded protein is CASSKQNSGQNTEAFF.

The gene calls are TRBV6-5 and TRBJ1-2, with D unclear. The CDR3 is 13 amino acids. Between the trimmed V and J ends, which lost 6 bases and 0 bases, there was a span of 8 bases. Germline lookup yields CDR1 MNHEY and CDR2 SVGAGI. Here the CDR3 reads CASRDRANYGYTF. DNA of the CDR3: TGTGCCAGCAGGGACCGAGCTAACTATGGCTACACCTTC.

The chain uses TRBV24-1 and TRBJ2-5; D not resolved. The germline CDR1 and CDR2 sequences are KGHDR and SFDVKD. Trimming left V 0 bases short and J 2 bases short, with 24 bases between. The CDR3 extends over 20 amino acids. The CDR3 DNA sequence: TGTGCCACCAGTGATTTGAGCCCTCCTAGACCGAACAGAGTTCAAGAGACCCAGTACTTC. It specifies CATSDLSPPRPNRVQETQYF.

V is TRBV2 and J is TRBJ2-4, with 7 positions matching TRBD1. The ends lost 7 bases at V and 0 bases at J; junction bases unmatched: 6. Germline CDR1 is SNHLY and CDR2 is FYNNEI. The CDR3 is made up of 15 amino acids. The chain's CDR3 is CASKTQGIAKNIQYF. CDR3 nucleotides: TGTGCCAGCAAAACACAGGGGATAGCCAAAAACATTCAGTACTTC.

The chain couples TRBV11-2 to TRBJ1-1; 7 bases line up with TRBD1. Unmatched junction bases numbered 8, after V lost 6 bases and J lost 4 bases. This CDR3 spans 14 amino acids. Germline V lookup: CDR1 SGHAT, CDR2 FQNNGV. CDR3 nucleotides: TGTGCCAGCAGTCTCGACAGGGTGGCCACTGAAGCTTTCTTT. Translated, it gives CASSLDRVATEAFF.

CDR3 region: CASSLRGQGNSPLHF. Written as DNA, the CDR3 is TGTGCCAGCAGCTTGCGGGGACAGGGAAATTCACCCCTCCACTTT. The chain carries TRBV7-9 and TRBJ1-6, with 9 bases matching TRBD1. The CDR3 totals 15 residues. The germline CDR1 and CDR2 sequences are SEHNR and FQNEAQ (reference sequence). After removal of 3 bases from V and 7 bases from J, the junction contained 4 bases not matched to a gene.

The gene calls are TRBV9 and TRBJ2-7, with TRBD1 identical over 7 bases. Trimming took 0 bases from V and 4 from J; bases not matched to a gene: 10. CDR1 is SGDLS and CDR2 is YYNGEE in the germline V gene. This CDR3 spans 16 amino acids. CDR3 in DNA: TGTGCCAGCAGCGTAGGAGACAGGGCCGCCCCTTACGAGCAGTACTTC. Residues: CASSVGDRAAPYEQYF. Together with reference TRBV9 and TRBJ2-7, the CDR3 gives the full variable domain: DSGVTQTPKHLITATGQRVTLRCSPRSGDLSVYWYQQSLDQGLQFLIQYYNGEERAKGNILERFSAQQFPDLHSELNLSSLELGDSALYFCASSVGDRAAPYEQYFGPGTRLTVT.